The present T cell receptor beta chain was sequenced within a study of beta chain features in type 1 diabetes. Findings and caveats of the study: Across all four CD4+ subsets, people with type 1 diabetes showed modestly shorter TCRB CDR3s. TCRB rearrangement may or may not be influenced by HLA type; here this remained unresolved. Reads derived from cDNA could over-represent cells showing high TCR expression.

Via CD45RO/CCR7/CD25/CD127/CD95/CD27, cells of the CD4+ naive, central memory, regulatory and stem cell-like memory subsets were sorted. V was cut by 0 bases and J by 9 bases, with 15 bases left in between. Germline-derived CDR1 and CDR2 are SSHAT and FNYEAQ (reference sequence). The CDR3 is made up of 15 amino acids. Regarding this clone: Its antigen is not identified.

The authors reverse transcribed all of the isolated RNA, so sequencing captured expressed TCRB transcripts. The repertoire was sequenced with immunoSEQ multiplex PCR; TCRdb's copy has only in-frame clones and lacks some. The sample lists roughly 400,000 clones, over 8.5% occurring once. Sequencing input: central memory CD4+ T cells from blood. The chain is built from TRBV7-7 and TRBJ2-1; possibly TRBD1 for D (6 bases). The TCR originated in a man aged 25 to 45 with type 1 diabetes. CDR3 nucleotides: TGTGCCAGCAGCTTAGCGGAACAGGGAAGTAGTGAGCAGTTCTTC. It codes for CASSLAEQGSSEQFF.